This T cell receptor (beta chain) originates from a study of control samples from healthy donors and cancer patients. TCRdb keeps only in-frame clones here, not all; method: immunoSEQ multiplex PCR. Of about 97,000 clones listed, approximately 90% are singletons. The V end lost 0 bases, the J end lost 4 bases, and 10 bases lay between the germline ends. Germline V gives CDR1 WNHNN, CDR2 SYGVQD (reference sequence). The CDR3 runs to 15 residues. The rearrangement uses TRBV10-1 and TRBJ2-1; D uncertain. This sequence originates from a man younger than 40 in good health. Material for sequencing was blood. CDR3 bases: TGCGCCAGCAGTGAGTCTTCAGAAACTTACAATGAGCAGTTCTTC. Translated: CASSESSETYNEQFF.